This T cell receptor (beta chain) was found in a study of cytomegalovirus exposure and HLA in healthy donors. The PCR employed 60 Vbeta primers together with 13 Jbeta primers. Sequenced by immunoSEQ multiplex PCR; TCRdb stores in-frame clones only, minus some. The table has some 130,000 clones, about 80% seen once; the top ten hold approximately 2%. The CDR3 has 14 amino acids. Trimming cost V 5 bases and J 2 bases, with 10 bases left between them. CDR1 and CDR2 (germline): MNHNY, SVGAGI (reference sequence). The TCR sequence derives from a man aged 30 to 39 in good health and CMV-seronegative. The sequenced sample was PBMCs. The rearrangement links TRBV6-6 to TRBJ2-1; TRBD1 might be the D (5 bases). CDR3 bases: TGTGCCAGCAGTGAGGACATTACCTACAATGAGCAGTTCTTC. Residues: CASSEDITYNEQFF.